This TCR beta chain was recovered during a study of blood T cell repertoires in COVID-19. Study-wide background: Italy, Spain and the United States were the sources of the convalescent and acute COVID-19 samples. T cells, B-cell-depleted T cells, or PBMCs supplied cDNA or gDNA.

Germline CDR1 and CDR2: ENHRY and SYGVKD. The CDR3 covers 12 residues. V gave up 7 bases and J gave up 8 bases; unmatched junction bases: 7. This clone was detected only a few times. Assignments of participants to cohorts depended upon their own reported clinical history. Measured with immunoSEQ multiplex PCR; TCRdb has only the in-frame clones, and not every one. Among some 270,000 clones listed, about 85% were seen once. The sequence derives from a woman in her forties or fifties who had been exposed to COVID-19. The V call is TRBV10-3, the J call TRBJ1-1; 7 bases map to TRBD1. The sample comprised PBMCs or T cells enriched from blood (not recorded which). CDR3 residues: CAITSDRREAFF. CDR3 sequence (DNA): TGTGCCATCACCTCGGACAGGCGCGAAGCTTTCTTT.